Each of the 18 T cell receptor beta chains below was sequenced from the same sample in a study of T cell changes during pregnancy in multiple sclerosis. The table came from immunoSEQ multiplex PCR; TCRdb's copy has only in-frame clones and leaves some out. The sample has some 43,000 clones, approximately 87% seen once. Source: peripheral blood, taken in the first trimester of pregnancy. All receptors derive from a female donor in good health, enrolled as a control in a pregnancy study.

The CDR3 region is CASSGGDREDEKLFF. The CDR3, as DNA: TGTGCCAGCAGCGGGGGGGACAGGGAGGATGAAAAACTGTTTTTT. The genes are TRBV7-9 and TRBJ1-4, with TRBD1 matching over 9 bases. J gave up 6 bases and V 5 bases, and 7 bases lay outside the gene matches. CDR3 length: 15 residues. Germline values: CDR1 SEHNR, CDR2 FQNEAQ (reference sequence).

The chain joins TRBV28 to TRBJ2-3, with TRBD2 as a possible D gene (6 bases). Germline CDR1 is MDHEN and CDR2 is SYDVKM. This CDR3 contains 13 residues. V dropped 6 bases and J dropped 3 bases, with 10 bases sitting between them. The CDR3 loop is CASSGSLTDTQYF. The CDR3 nucleotides read TGTGCCAGCAGCGGGAGTCTGACAGATACGCAGTATTTT.

The V call is TRBV10-2, the J call TRBJ1-2, with D perhaps TRBD1 (5 bases). Per germline, CDR1 WSHSY and CDR2 SAAADI. With 4 bases removed from V and 4 bases from J, the gap between germline ends came to 10 bases. This CDR3 contains 13 residues. The CDR3 loop reads CASSARQGYGYTF. CDR3 nucleotide sequence: TGCGCCAGCAGTGCGCGGCAGGGCTATGGCTACACCTTC.

This chain uses TRBV27 with TRBJ2-1, with D tentatively TRBD1 (5 bases). Trimming cost V 7 bases and J 9 bases, with 10 bases left between them. The CDR3 is 11 residues long. CDR1 is MNHEY and CDR2 is SMNVEV in the germline V gene (reference sequence). CDR3 bases: TGTGCCAGCAAGGGGTTATTTGAGCAGTTCTTC. The encoded protein is CASKGLFEQFF.

The rearrangement uses TRBV21-1 and TRBJ2-7; the table gives TRBD2 as D, unverified against the DNA. TRBV21-1 is a pseudogene segment. The CDR3 contains 15 residues. The CDR3: CASSNGRDLPREQYF. The CDR3 nucleotides are TGTGCCAGCAGCAATGGTCGGGACTTACCTCGCGAGCAGTACTTC.

This clone was recorded only once. V gene TRBV6-5 combines with J gene TRBJ1-4; a possible D gene is TRBD1 (5 bases). The CDR3 is made up of 15 amino acids. Trimming stripped 6 bases from V and 0 bases from J, with 11 bases between. The V gene's germline CDR1 is MNHEY and CDR2 SVGAGI. CDR3 sequence (DNA): TGTGCCAGCAGGGGGGGTTTTCCAACTAATGAAAAACTGTTTTTT. Encoded protein: CASRGGFPTNEKLFF.

This chain connects TRBV29-1 to TRBJ2-7, with 7 bases lining up with TRBD1. Germline-derived CDR1 and CDR2 are SQVTM and ANQGSEA. Trimming cost V 6 bases and J 4 bases; bases outside gene matches: 3. The CDR3 is 11 residues long. The CDR3 protein is CSVVGQYEQYF. The CDR3 DNA reads TGCAGCGTGGTGGGACAGTACGAGCAGTACTTC.

This chain uses TRBV2 with TRBJ2-5, with no clear D. Trimming cost V 7 bases and J 5 bases, with 11 bases left between them. The CDR3 consists of 12 residues. CDR1 is SNHLY and CDR2 is FYNNEI in the germline V gene. The CDR3 spells CASTVQVETQYF. The DNA of the CDR3 is TGTGCCAGCACAGTTCAGGTGGAGACCCAGTACTTC.

CDR3 bases: TGCGCCAGCAGTCAATCTTACAGGGTCGTCGGCACTGAAGCTTTCTTT. Its protein product is CASSQSYRVVGTEAFF. The chain uses TRBV23-1 and TRBJ1-1, with a possible D match to TRBD1 (6 bases). TRBV23-1 is flagged as an ORF with uncertain function. V was clipped by 0 bases and J by 4 bases, with 15 bases between them. The CDR3 runs to 16 residues.

The chain joins TRBV6-5 to TRBJ1-5; tentative D call: TRBD1 (6 bases). From germline, CDR1 is MNHEY and CDR2 SVGAGI. V was shortened by 5 bases and J by 0 bases, with 11 bases between the two germline ends. The CDR3 length is 15 residues. CDR3 nucleotides: TGTGCCAGCAGTCGGGACATTTATAGCAATCAGCCCCAGCATTTT. Amino acids: CASSRDIYSNQPQHF.

The chain recombines TRBV6-5 with TRBJ1-2; the match to TRBD1 covers 9 bases. The CDR3 length is 15 residues. V shed 6 bases, J shed 1 base, and the junction held 6 bases outside the gene matches. Germline CDR1 reads MNHEY; CDR2 reads SVGAGI. The CDR3 reads CASSKTGGVNYGYTF. As DNA, the CDR3 is TGTGCCAGCAGCAAGACAGGGGGGGTTAACTATGGCTACACCTTC.

This sequence joins TRBV28 and TRBJ2-7; no reliable D call. V shed 8 bases and J shed 4 bases, with 9 bases lying between them. This CDR3 spans 11 amino acids. The germline V gene has CDR1 MDHEN and CDR2 SYDVKM. The DNA for the CDR3 is TGTGCCAGCCTTCAGAATTACGAGCAGTACTTC. The encoded protein is CASLQNYEQYF.

J is TRBJ1-3 and V is TRBV28; D ambiguous. CDR3 length: 14 amino acids. Germline V CDR1 and CDR2: MDHEN, SYDVKM. V was cut by 5 bases and J by 4 bases, with 12 bases left in between. In DNA form, the CDR3 reads TGTGCCAGCAGTCTCACAAAGATCGGAAACACCATATATTTT. Residues: CASSLTKIGNTIYF.

The chain links TRBV7-2 to TRBJ2-3; 7 nucleotides line up with TRBD2. V gave up 0 bases and J gave up 3 bases; unmatched junction bases: 3. The CDR3 covers 15 residues. CDR1 and CDR2 from the germline V gene are SGHTA and FQGNSA. CDR3 DNA sequence: TGTGCCAGCAGCTTAGCGTCTAGCGGAACAGATACGCAGTATTTT. This codes for CASSLASSGTDTQYF. The entire variable domain, with the rest obtained from reference TRBV7-2 and TRBJ2-3, is as follows: GAGVSQSPSNKVTEKGKDVELRCDPISGHTALYWYRQSLGQGLEFLIYFQGNSAPDKSGLPSDRFSAERTGGSVSTLTIQRTQQEDSAVYLCASSLASSGTDTQYFGPGTRLTVL.

In its sample, this clone was seen once. CDR3 DNA sequence: TGTGCCAGCAGTTATTTCGCGGGAGGGTCAGGGGAGACCCAGTACTTC. Translated: CASSYFAGGSGETQYF. The chain carries TRBV6-5 and TRBJ2-5; 9 positions agree with TRBD2. The CDR3 sequence is 16 residues long. Germline trimming cut 3 bases from V and 5 bases from J; bases unmatched to any gene: 10. The germline V gene encodes CDR1 MNHEY and CDR2 SVGAGI.

The rearrangement uses TRBV4-3 and TRBJ1-5; no firm D call. The ends were cut back, 0 bases at V and 6 bases at J, with 12 bases in the middle. The germline CDR1 and CDR2 sequences are LGHNA and YSLEER. The CDR3 totals 15 residues. The CDR3: CASSQDRQVFQPQHF. The CDR3 DNA reads as TGCGCCAGCAGCCAAGATAGGCAGGTTTTTCAGCCCCAGCATTTT.

The J gene is TRBJ2-1, the V gene TRBV5-4, with TRBD2 matching 8 bases. The CDR3 is 18 residues long. Germline V gives CDR1 SGHNT, CDR2 YYREEE (reference sequence). J lost 0 bases, V lost 3 bases, and 11 bases had no gene match. This CDR3 reads CASSWTSLRGSSYNEQFF. The CDR3 DNA reads as TGTGCCAGCAGCTGGACTAGCCTTCGGGGAAGCTCCTACAATGAGCAGTTCTTC.

The genes are TRBV29-1 and TRBJ2-1, with 9 nucleotides matching TRBD1. From germline, CDR1 is SQVTM and CDR2 ANQGSEA. Trimming removed 6 bases from V and 10 bases from J; junction bases left unmatched: 10. This CDR3 has 13 amino acids. The CDR3 reads CSVPGQGGGEQFF. The CDR3 region has the DNA TGCAGCGTCCCGGGACAGGGCGGTGGGGAGCAGTTCTTC.